This TCR beta chain stems from a study of identical twins. Study results and caveats: Memory repertoires lacked the insertion deficit that abundant cord blood beta clonotypes showed.

TCRdb reanalysed the 5' RACE reads using MiXCR and keeps one entry per CDR3 protein. Among 520,000 or so distinct CDR3 sequences listed, 20% to 25% were seen once. A remark on this clonotype: Its cognate antigen is unknown.

CDR1 is DFQATT and CDR2 is SNEGSKA in the germline V gene (reference sequence). Trimming pared 2 bases from V and 0 bases from J, leaving 10 bases between. This CDR3 region has 14 residues. These same data were also listed under a study on T cells expressing NK-cell markers. According to that study: Within the sequenced cohort of eight donors, seven exhibited HCMV seropositivity and one was seronegative.

The chain uses TRBV20-1 and TRBJ1-1, with D unclear. The sample was CD4+ T cells sorted from blood. The TCR comes from a woman aged 18-29 years in good health. In nucleotides, the CDR3 is TGCAGTGCTAGACGGCCGGGGATGAACACTGAAGCTTTCTTT. Encoded protein: CSARRPGMNTEAFF.